This T cell receptor (beta chain) was documented in a study of blood T cell repertoires in COVID-19. The method was immunoSEQ multiplex PCR; TCRdb's version includes in-frame clones alone and lacks a portion of them. The data show approximately 230,000 clones, 86% seen once. The V gene's germline CDR1 is SNHLY and CDR2 FYNNEI. This CDR3 contains 14 residues. The V and J ends lost 4 bases and 4 bases, in that order; junction bases with no gene match: 2. The receptor was derived from a man aged 35-49 years who had recovered from COVID-19. The chain joins TRBV2 to TRBJ1-5; 9 bases are a match to TRBD1. Sequencing used PBMCs or T cells enriched from blood (not recorded which). CDR3 coding DNA: TGTGCCAGCAGTGGGGGACAGGGAAATCAGCCCCAGCATTTT. Protein: CASSGGQGNQPQHF.